Sequencing of this T cell receptor beta chain was carried out in a study of neurological immune-mediated disorders. Per the germline V gene, CDR1 is SGHRS and CDR2 is YFSETQ. The germline V and J ends were trimmed by 3 bases and 2 bases, with 9 bases remaining between them. CDR3 length: 13 amino acids. TCRdb independently ran MiXCR on the 5' RACE reads; one entry per CDR3 protein. The data show 95,000 or so distinct CDR3 sequences, approximately 3.3% seen once. This clonotype was seen at least ten times. Antigen unknown. Unsorted libraries were generated from 2 million PBMCs. These cells had been stored in RNAlater at -80 C. Overall study results and limits: TCR clonal expansion peaked in HTLV-1-associated myelopathy patients and was lowest in multiple sclerosis patients. Neither clinical nor MRI features were found to be associated with the multiple sclerosis repertoire cluster. CDR3 amino acid sequences found in expanded clones were never shared across subjects, suggesting private repertoires in all groups.

Sequenced sample: PBMCs. This clonotype was sampled from a young woman with multiple sclerosis. This chain joins TRBV5-1 and TRBJ2-7; D tentatively reads TRBD1 or TRBD2 (5 bases each). CDR3 coding DNA: TGCGCCAGCAGCTGGGGGTCCACCTACGAGCAGTACTTC. Its protein is CASSWGSTYEQYF.